This T cell receptor (beta chain) was documented in a study of shared clonotypes between healthy human individuals. Sequencing used immunoSEQ multiplex PCR; TCRdb keeps in-frame clones, though not all of them. The data contain some 980,000 clones, roughly 72% of them singletons. This CDR3 is 15 amino acids long. Germline V gene lookup returns CDR1 MNHEY and CDR2 SVGAGI. V shed 6 bases and J 0 bases; nucleotides not matched to a gene: 5. For this clone: It may be a read error: a sequence one base away is much more abundant.

This receptor was obtained from a man between 18 and 29 years old in good health. This rearrangement joins TRBV6-5 to TRBJ1-3, with 7 positions matching TRBD1. Sequenced sample: memory CD4+ T cells sorted from blood. Subset: CD45RA-negative fraction. The CDR3 protein is CASSPGTASGNTIYF. The CDR3 bases are TGTGCCAGCAGCCCTGGGACAGCCTCTGGAAACACCATATATTTT.